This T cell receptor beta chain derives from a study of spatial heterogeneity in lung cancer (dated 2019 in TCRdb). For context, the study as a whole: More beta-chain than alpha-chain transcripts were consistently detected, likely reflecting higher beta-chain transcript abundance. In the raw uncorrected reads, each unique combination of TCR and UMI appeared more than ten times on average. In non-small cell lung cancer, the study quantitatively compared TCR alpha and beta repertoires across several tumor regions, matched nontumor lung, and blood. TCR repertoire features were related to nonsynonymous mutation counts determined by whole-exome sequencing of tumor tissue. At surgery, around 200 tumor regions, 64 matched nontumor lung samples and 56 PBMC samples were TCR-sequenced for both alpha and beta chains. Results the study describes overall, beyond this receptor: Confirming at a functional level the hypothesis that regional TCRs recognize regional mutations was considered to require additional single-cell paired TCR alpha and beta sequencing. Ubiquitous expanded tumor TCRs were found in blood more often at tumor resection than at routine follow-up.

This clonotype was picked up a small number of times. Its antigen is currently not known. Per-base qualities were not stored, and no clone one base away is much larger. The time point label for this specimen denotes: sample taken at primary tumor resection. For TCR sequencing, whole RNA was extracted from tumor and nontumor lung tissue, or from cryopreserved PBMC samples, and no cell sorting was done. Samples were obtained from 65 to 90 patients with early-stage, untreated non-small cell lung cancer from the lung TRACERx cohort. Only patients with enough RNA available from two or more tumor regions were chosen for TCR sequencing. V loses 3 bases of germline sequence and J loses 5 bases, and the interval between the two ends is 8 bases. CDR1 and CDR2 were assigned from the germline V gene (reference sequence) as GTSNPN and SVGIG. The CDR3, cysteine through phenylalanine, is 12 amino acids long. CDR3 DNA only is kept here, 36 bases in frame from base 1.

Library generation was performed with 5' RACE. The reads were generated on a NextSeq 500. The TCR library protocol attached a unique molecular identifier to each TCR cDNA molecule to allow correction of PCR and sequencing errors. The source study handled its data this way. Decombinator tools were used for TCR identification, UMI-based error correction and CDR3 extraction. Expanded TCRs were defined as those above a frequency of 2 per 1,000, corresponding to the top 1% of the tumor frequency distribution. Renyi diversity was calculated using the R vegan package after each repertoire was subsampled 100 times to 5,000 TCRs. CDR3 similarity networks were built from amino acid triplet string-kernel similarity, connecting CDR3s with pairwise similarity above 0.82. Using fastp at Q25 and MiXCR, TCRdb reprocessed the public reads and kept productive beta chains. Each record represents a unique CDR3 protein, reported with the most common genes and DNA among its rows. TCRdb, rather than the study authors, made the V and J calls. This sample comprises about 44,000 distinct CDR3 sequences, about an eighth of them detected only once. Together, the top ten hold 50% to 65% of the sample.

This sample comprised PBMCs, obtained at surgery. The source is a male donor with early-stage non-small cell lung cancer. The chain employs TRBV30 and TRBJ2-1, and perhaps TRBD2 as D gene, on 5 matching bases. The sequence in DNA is TGTGCCTGGAGCCCGAGGGACAATGAGCAGTTCTTC. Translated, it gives CAWSPRDNEQFF.